This entry concerns a single TCR beta chain. Donors were grouped by their self-reported clinical history. Recovered Cohort 3 donors showed two negative PCRs, clearance, or symptom resolution. The record originates from a study of blood T cell repertoires in COVID-19. Overall study context: COVID-19 samples from acute and convalescent phases originated in the United States, Italy and Spain. PBMCs, B-cell-depleted T cells, or T cells were the source of the cDNA or gDNA that made up the material.

Profiled with immunoSEQ multiplex PCR; TCRdb holds only in-frame clones, not every one. The sample holds more than 300,000 clones, more than 75% seen once. The CDR3 contains 18 residues. Germline V lookup: CDR1 LNHDA, CDR2 SQIVND (reference sequence). V trimming: 0 bases; J trimming: 10 bases; junction bases outside the gene matches: 12. V usage is TRBV19 and J usage is TRBJ2-1; 13 bases agree with TRBD2. The sequenced sample was PBMCs or T cells enriched from blood (not recorded which). The source is a woman in her late teens or twenties who had recovered from COVID-19. The CDR3 DNA reads as TGTGCCAGTAGTATAGATCTAATAAAACTAGCGGGGGGGGAAGAGCAGTTCTTC. Translating it yields CASSIDLIKLAGGEEQFF.